These 28 T cell receptor beta chains were sequenced from one sample in a study of human T cells and chemical hapten exposure. TCRdb re-called the RACE reads through MiXCR, storing one row per CDR3 protein. This sample carries about 400,000 distinct CDR3 sequences, about 6.3% of them seen once, and the ten largest clones take over 5.5%. The sample's time point: patch test 2, 6 weeks after DPC sensitization. Indicated treatment: therapeutic diphenylcyclopropenone sensitization with weekly scalp DPC. The sample consisted of whole blood, taken in connection with sensitization to the hapten diphenylcyclopropenone (DPC). These receptor sequences come from a woman younger than 30 with alopecia areata. Some clones in this sample may be carry-over from other donors' samples.

This clonotype showed up many times. The V call is TRBV5-1, the J call TRBJ1-1; tentative D call: TRBD1 (5 bases). Germline loops: CDR1 SGHRS, CDR2 YFSETQ. This CDR3 is built from 13 residues. Trimming left V 3 bases short and J 4 bases short, with 10 bases between. Here the CDR3 DNA reads TGCGCCAGCAGCTATGGGACCTCCACTGAAGCTTTCTTT. Residues: CASSYGTSTEAFF. The full variable domain, in which reference TRBV5-1 and TRBJ1-1 provide the parts outside the CDR3, is KAGVTQTPRYLIKTRGQQVTLSCSPISGHRSVSWYQQTPGQGLQFLFEYFSETQRNKGNFPGRFSGRQFSNSRSEMNVSTLELGDSALYLCASSYGTSTEAFFGQGTRLTVV.

This clonotype has ten or more counts. The V call is TRBV20-1, the J call TRBJ1-6; the D gene is possibly TRBD1 (5 bases). CDR1 and CDR2 (germline): DFQATT, SNEGSKA (reference sequence). The CDR3 sequence is 18 residues long. V dropped 3 bases and J dropped 9 bases, with 27 bases sitting between them. CDR3 coding DNA: TGCAGTGCTAGGGCCCCTTTCTCAGGGTTTGGCGCAGGTTCACCCCTCCACTTT. Encoded protein: CSARAPFSGFGAGSPLHF.

This clonotype was picked up a small number of times. The chain carries TRBV14 and TRBJ2-1; no clear D. CDR1 and CDR2 (germline): SGHDN, FVKESK. Trimming removed 2 bases from V and 0 bases from J, with 2 bases in between. This CDR3 contains 13 residues. The CDR3 is CASSQPSYNEQFF. CDR3 sequence (DNA): TGTGCCAGCAGCCAACCCTCCTACAATGAGCAGTTCTTC.

In its sample, this clonotype was seen many times. This chain joins TRBV7-8 and TRBJ2-3, with 12 bases lining up with TRBD2. The V gene's germline CDR1 is SGHVS and CDR2 FQNEAQ. This CDR3 has 17 amino acids. J lost 5 bases, V lost 3 bases, and 9 bases had no gene match. This CDR3 is CASSFSLAGGLGDTQYF. The DNA for the CDR3 is TGTGCCAGCAGCTTTTCTCTAGCGGGGGGGCTGGGAGATACGCAGTATTTT.

This chain connects TRBV6-2 or TRBV6-3 to TRBJ2-4, with 10 bases lining up with TRBD1. The CDR3 is made up of 16 amino acids. V lost 6 bases, J lost 8 bases, and 13 bases stayed unmatched. CDR1 and CDR2 from the germline V gene are MNHEY and SVGEGT. For the CDR3, the DNA is TGTGCCAGCAGCCGGAGGACAGGGGGATTTTTGGACATTCAGTACTTC. Its protein product is CASSRRTGGFLDIQYF.

This clonotype was recorded many times. The rearrangement links TRBV6-2 or TRBV6-3 to TRBJ1-1; the D is unclear. The germline V gene has CDR1 MNHEY and CDR2 SVGEGT. Trimming stripped 10 bases from V and 1 base from J, with 10 bases between. The CDR3 extends over 12 amino acids. As DNA, the CDR3 is TGTGCCATCAGAGAGCCGAACACTGAAGCTTTCTTT. Protein product: CAIREPNTEAFF.

The chain joins TRBV7-8 to TRBJ1-1, with 10 bases fitting TRBD1. The germline V gene encodes CDR1 SGHVS and CDR2 FQNEAQ. The CDR3 runs to 15 residues. J was trimmed by 7 bases and V by 8 bases; bases with no gene match: 13. The CDR3 sequence: CASGLPPGTGVEAFF. DNA for the CDR3: TGTGCCAGCGGACTCCCCCCCGGGACAGGGGTTGAAGCTTTCTTT.

There are a few counts of this clonotype. CDR3 bases: TGTGCCAGCAGTTACTCGGAAGGGAGGGGAGAGACCCAGTACTTC. It specifies CASSYSEGRGETQYF. V is TRBV6-6 and J is TRBJ2-5; 7 positions match TRBD2. CDR1 and CDR2 from the germline V gene are MNHNY and SVGAGI (reference sequence). The CDR3 contains 15 residues. Trimming removed 0 bases from V and 4 bases from J; junction bases left unmatched: 5.

The rearrangement links TRBV6-5 to TRBJ1-1, with D uncertain. V gave up 7 bases and J gave up 3 bases, with 12 bases separating them. The length of the CDR3 is 13 residues. The V gene's germline CDR1 is MNHEY and CDR2 SVGAGI. CDR3 in amino acids: CASTPAGDTEAFF. The CDR3 coding sequence is TGTGCCAGCACGCCCGCCGGAGACACTGAAGCTTTCTTT.

The table lists this clonotype with many counts. This rearrangement joins TRBV6-4 to TRBJ2-1; D is unresolved. V shed 5 bases and J shed 4 bases, with 15 bases lying between them. The CDR3 consists of 15 residues. The germline gives CDR1 MRHNA, CDR2 SNTAGT. The CDR3 sequence: CASSPRPVDYNEQFF. For the CDR3, the DNA is TGTGCCAGCAGTCCGCGCCCAGTGGATTACAATGAGCAGTTCTTC.

The gene calls are TRBV12-3 or TRBV12-4 and TRBJ1-6; 9 bases fit TRBD1. J was trimmed by 3 bases and V by 7 bases; bases with no gene match: 7. This CDR3 spans 16 amino acids. CDR3 DNA sequence: TGTGCCAGCATTCTCGGGACAGGGAACTATAATTCACCCCTCCACTTT. This translates into CASILGTGNYNSPLHF.

This clonotype was recorded at least ten times. The V gene is TRBV20-1, the J gene TRBJ2-3, with TRBD1 matching over 7 bases. The CDR3 is 14 amino acids. CDR1 is DFQATT, CDR2 SNEGSKA, per germline (reference sequence). The trim removed 6 bases at V and 3 bases at J, leaving 9 bases unmatched. The chain's CDR3 is CSAKTGYETDTQYF. The CDR3 DNA is TGCAGTGCCAAGACAGGGTACGAGACAGATACGCAGTATTTT.

This clonotype was found a few times. The J gene is TRBJ2-5, the V gene TRBV7-9; maybe TRBD2 (7 bases). This CDR3 is 18 amino acids long. Germline-derived CDR1 and CDR2 are SEHNR and FQNEAQ (reference sequence). The V gene lost 2 bases and the J gene lost 1 base, with 20 bases spanning the gap. The CDR3 loop reads CASSLTEPGGPVQETQYF. CDR3 DNA sequence: TGTGCCAGCAGCTTAACGGAGCCGGGGGGCCCGGTCCAAGAGACCCAGTACTTC.

This clonotype has only a few counts. This chain links TRBV3-1 with TRBJ2-7, with 9 bases matching TRBD2. This CDR3 comprises 15 residues. The ends lost 4 bases at V and 6 bases at J; junction bases unmatched: 10. Germline CDR1 reads LGHDT; CDR2 reads YNNKEL (reference sequence). This CDR3 reads CASSPRGTSFREQYF. The CDR3 DNA follows: TGTGCCAGCAGCCCCCGCGGGACTAGCTTTCGCGAGCAGTACTTC.

The chain uses TRBV20-1 and TRBJ1-2; D is possibly TRBD1 (5 bases). The V gene's germline CDR1 is DFQATT and CDR2 SNEGSKA (reference sequence). Between the trimmed V and J ends, which lost 4 bases and 0 bases, there was a span of 12 bases. The length of the CDR3 is 14 residues. CDR3 region: CSATGLGTNYGYTF. The CDR3 DNA reads TGCAGTGCTACAGGGTTAGGAACTAACTATGGCTACACCTTC.

The chain couples TRBV7-2 to TRBJ2-5, with 8 bases fitting TRBD1. CDR1 and CDR2 (germline): SGHTA, FQGNSA. The trim removed 5 bases at V and 5 bases at J, leaving 10 bases unmatched. The CDR3 extends over 15 amino acids. The CDR3 nucleotides are TGTGCCAGCAGCCACGGACAGGGAGGAAAGGAGACCCAGTACTTC. Its protein product is CASSHGQGGKETQYF.

This clonotype was observed a few times. The genes are TRBV6-1 and TRBJ1-2, with a tentative D call TRBD1 (5 bases). The CDR3 consists of 15 residues. Trimming removed 1 base at V and 3 bases at J, with 12 bases between. CDR1 and CDR2 from the germline V gene are MNHNS and SASEGT. This CDR3 is CASSEGQGLHYGYTF. CDR3 coding DNA: TGTGCCAGCAGTGAAGGGCAGGGCCTACACTATGGCTACACCTTC.

The chain links TRBV28 to TRBJ2-1, with 7 nucleotides matching TRBD2. This CDR3 spans 17 amino acids. The trim removed 5 bases at V and 4 bases at J, leaving 14 bases unmatched. Looked up from germline, CDR1 is MDHEN and CDR2 is SYDVKM. CDR3 residues: CASSPPGTTVNYNEQFF. CDR3 nucleotide sequence: TGTGCCAGCAGTCCCCCCGGGACTACAGTCAATTACAATGAGCAGTTCTTC. Based on the CDR3 plus reference TRBV28 and TRBJ2-1, the full variable domain is DVKVTQSSRYLVKRTGEKVFLECVQDMDHENMFWYRQDPGLGLRLIYFSYDVKMKEKGDIPEGYSVSREKKERFSLILESASTNQTSMYLCASSPPGTTVNYNEQFFGPGTRLTVL.

There are a few counts of this clonotype. This sequence joins TRBV7-8 and TRBJ1-2; D uncertain. Trimming took off 3 bases at V and 6 bases at J, with 11 bases between the two ends. Germline V CDR1 and CDR2: SGHVS, FQNEAQ. This CDR3 region has 13 residues. Here the CDR3 reads CASSFPGPNGYTF. The DNA for the CDR3 is TGTGCCAGCAGCTTTCCGGGTCCCAATGGCTACACCTTC.

Ten or more counts support this clonotype. This sequence joins TRBV6-5 and TRBJ2-2; 10 positions match TRBD1. Germline lookup yields CDR1 MNHEY and CDR2 SVGAGI. There are 14 residues in the CDR3. Here the CDR3 reads CASSRDRGSGELFF. The CDR3 DNA reads as TGTGCTTCATCTAGGGACAGGGGCTCCGGGGAGCTGTTTTTT.

This clonotype was seen at least ten times. DNA for the CDR3: TGTGCCAGCAGTTTCCACGGTAGTAGCTACAATGAGCAGTTCTTC. It is translated as CASSFHGSSYNEQFF. This rearrangement joins TRBV6-5 to TRBJ2-1; D not resolved. The CDR3 is 15 amino acids. Trimming shortened V by 4 bases and J by 3 bases, and 13 bases separated the two germline ends. Germline assignment: CDR1 MNHEY and CDR2 SVGAGI.

This clonotype has just a few counts. This sequence joins TRBV18 and TRBJ1-4; TRBD1 matches 9 bases. CDR1 is KGHSH and CDR2 is LQKENI in the germline V gene. The CDR3 is 16 amino acids. Unmatched junction bases numbered 8, after V lost 1 base and J lost 8 bases. CDR3 nucleotides: TGTGCCAGCTCACCACGGACGACAGGGGGAGGCGAAAAACTGTTTTTT. Protein product: CASSPRTTGGGEKLFF.

The chain combines TRBV20-1 with TRBJ2-7, with 14 bases fitting TRBD2. CDR1 and CDR2 (germline): DFQATT, SNEGSKA (reference sequence). J gave up 5 bases and V 5 bases, and 5 bases lay outside the gene matches. This CDR3 is 14 amino acids long. The CDR3 reads CSALRLAGGNEQYF. In nucleotides, the CDR3 is TGCAGTGCTCTTCGACTAGCGGGGGGGAACGAGCAGTACTTC.

This clonotype was counted between two and nine times. The chain employs TRBV11-2 and TRBJ2-5, with D perhaps assigned TRBD1 or TRBD2 (5 bases each). The germline gives CDR1 SGHAT, CDR2 FQNNGV. Trimming cost V 10 bases and J 5 bases, with 11 bases left between them. CDR3 size: 11 residues. The CDR3 nucleotides read TGTGCCACTCGGGACGTGGAGACCCAGTACTTC. It specifies CATRDVETQYF.

This clonotype appeared a few times. The chain recombines TRBV6-1 with TRBJ2-7, with 9 bases identical to TRBD1. The CDR3 extends over 13 amino acids. J lost 2 bases, V lost 6 bases, and 2 bases had no gene match. CDR1 is MNHNS and CDR2 is SASEGT in the germline V gene. In DNA form, the CDR3 reads TGTGCCAGCAGACGGGACAGGGCCTACGAGCAGTACTTC. Translated: CASRRDRAYEQYF.

This clonotype has a count of ten or more. The rearrangement links TRBV7-9 to TRBJ1-4, with 8 bases that match TRBD1. The CDR3 totals 13 residues. The J segment lost 10 bases and the V segment lost 4 bases, leaving 5 bases of the junction unmatched. Germline V CDR1 and CDR2: SEHNR, FQNEAQ (reference sequence). Here the CDR3 DNA reads TGTGCCAGCAGCTACGACAGGGGTGGAAAACTGTTTTTT. It yields the protein CASSYDRGGKLFF.

Many counts were recorded for this clonotype. The chain carries TRBV7-6 and TRBJ2-1; 8 bases match TRBD2. Germline CDR1 and CDR2: SGHVS and FNYEAQ. The ends lost 5 bases at V and 10 bases at J; junction bases unmatched: 7. This CDR3 has 13 residues. The CDR3 spells CASSPSGGGEQFF. The CDR3 bases are TGTGCCAGCAGCCCAAGCGGGGGCGGGGAGCAGTTCTTC.

This rearrangement joins TRBV4-2 to TRBJ2-3; 9 bases map to TRBD2. The V segment lost 0 bases and the J segment 3 bases; nucleotides outside the gene matches: 16. The germline V gene has CDR1 LGHNA and CDR2 YNFKEQ. CDR3 length: 20 amino acids. This chain's CDR3 is CASSQDLLTSGRVGTDTQYF. In nucleotides, the CDR3 is TGTGCCAGCAGCCAAGATCTTTTGACTAGCGGAAGGGTGGGGACAGATACGCAGTATTTT.